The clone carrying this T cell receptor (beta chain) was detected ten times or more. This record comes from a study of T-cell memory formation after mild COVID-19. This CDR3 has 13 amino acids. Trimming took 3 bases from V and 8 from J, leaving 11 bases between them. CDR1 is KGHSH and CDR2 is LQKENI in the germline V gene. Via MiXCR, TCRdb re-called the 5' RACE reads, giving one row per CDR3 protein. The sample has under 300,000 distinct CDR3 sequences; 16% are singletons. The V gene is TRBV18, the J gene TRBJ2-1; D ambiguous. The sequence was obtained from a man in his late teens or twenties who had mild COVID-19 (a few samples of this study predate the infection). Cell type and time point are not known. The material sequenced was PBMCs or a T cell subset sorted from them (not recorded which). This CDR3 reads CASSPVLLHEQFF. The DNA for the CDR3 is TGTGCCAGCTCACCCGTCCTTCTCCATGAGCAGTTCTTC.